Listed below are T cell receptor beta chains from one sample, sequenced in a study of sequential checkpoint blockade in melanoma. Assay used: immunoSEQ multiplex PCR; TCRdb lists only in-frame clones, some missing. The data show about 7,300 clones, around 20% seen once. Sample: tumor tissue (inferred from file names), taken from a patient given nivolumab and ipilimumab in sequence. The receptors originated from a human donor with melanoma. Both conserved end residues are part of each CDR3. The order of the fields is clone size, D gene, J gene, V gene, CDR3 protein, CDR3 DNA. A D gene is named only where the DNA matches it firmly. A clone size is listed for some rows: how often the clone was seen (once, few, many), or a class if it is expanded.

>.|TRBD1|TRBJ1-2|TRBV6-8
CASSHRGSIVTGEVYGYTF
TGTGCCAGCAGTCATAGAGGGTCGATAGTAACAGGGGAAGTCTATGGCTACACCTTC
>many|.|TRBJ2-3|TRBV4-1
CASNPRDGPTDTQYF
TGCGCCAGCAACCCGAGGGACGGACCCACAGATACGCAGTATTTT
>few|TRBD2|TRBJ2-1|TRBV7-6
CASSPPVGLAGGGYNEQFF
TGTGCCAGCAGCCCCCCCGTGGGACTAGCGGGAGGGGGTTACAATGAGCAGTTCTTC
>medium-sized|.|TRBJ2-2|TRBV6-8
CASSTTGEAGELFF
TGTGCCAGCAGTACTACCGGAGAGGCCGGGGAGCTGTTTTTT
>.|.|TRBJ1-2|TRBV6-8
CASSPTVRHGYTF
TGTGCCAGCAGCCCGACAGTCAGGCACGGCTACACCTTC
>.|.|TRBJ1-2|TRBV18
CASSPESNYGYTF
TGTGCCAGCTCACCCGAATCTAACTATGGCTACACCTTC
>.|TRBD1|TRBJ2-1|TRBV15
CATSRDRDRGNEQFF
TGTGCCACCAGCAGAGACCGGGACAGGGGCAATGAGCAGTTCTTC
>.|TRBD2|TRBJ2-3|TRBV15
CATEGLAGSGRPTDTQYF
TGTGCCACAGAGGGACTAGCGGGATCGGGTAGGCCCACAGATACGCAGTATTTT
>few|.|TRBJ2-3|TRBV9
CASSRSENTQYF
TGTGCCAGCAGCCGAAGCGAGAATACGCAGTATTTT
>.|TRBD1|TRBJ1-1|TRBV19
CASSSNRGRVNTEAFF
TGTGCCAGTAGTTCCAACAGGGGGCGAGTGAACACTGAAGCTTTCTTT
>.|.|TRBJ2-3|TRBV5-1
CASSLEGANTDTQYF
TGCGCCAGCAGCTTGGAAGGCGCTAACACAGATACGCAGTATTTT
>many|.|TRBJ2-5|TRBV11-3
CASSLMLRQETQYF
TGTGCCAGCAGCTTAATGTTGCGGCAAGAGACCCAGTACTTC
>.|TRBD1|TRBJ1-1|TRBV6-8
CASSQLGTGENTEAFF
TGTGCCAGCAGCCAACTCGGGACAGGGGAGAACACTGAAGCTTTCTTT
>.|.|TRBJ1-1|TRBV6-8
CASSYDDTEAFF
TGTGCCAGCAGTTACGATGACACTGAAGCTTTCTTT
>.|TRBD1|TRBJ2-2|TRBV11-3
CASAQQGRLNTGELFF
TGTGCCAGCGCGCAACAGGGGCGGTTGAACACCGGGGAGCTGTTTTTT
>many|.|TRBJ2-6|TRBV11-3
CASRPLTGANVLTF
TGTGCCAGCAGGCCACTAACTGGGGCCAACGTCCTGACTTTC
>large|.|TRBJ1-4|TRBV18
CASSPYRRTNEKLFF
TGTGCCAGCTCACCATACAGGCGGACTAATGAAAAACTGTTTTTT
>medium-sized|.|TRBJ2-1|TRBV10-2
CAGGTDPYNEQFF
TGCGCCGGCGGGACAGATCCCTACAATGAGCAGTTCTTC
>.|.|TRBJ2-2|TRBV5-1
CASTPSGVAGELFF
TGCGCCAGCACCCCGTCCGGGGTCGCCGGGGAGCTGTTTTTT